The clone carrying this T cell receptor beta chain has a handful of counts. Its antigen is as yet unknown. CDR3 length: 15 residues. Germline V gives CDR1 SGHTA, CDR2 FQGNSA. The V and J ends lost 3 bases and 4 bases respectively, with 15 bases between them. Between the mid-2010s and the late 2010s, patients underwent resection in Japan or China. TCRdb keeps only in-frame clones here, not all; method: immunoSEQ multiplex PCR. The sample records some 2,300 clones, around 84% being singletons. The sample is drawn from a study of immune evolution from preneoplasia to lung adenocarcinoma. Findings of the study overall: KRAS-mutant nodules had the highest T cell clonality.

The rearrangement links TRBV7-2 to TRBJ1-1, with D possibly being TRBD1 (5 bases). This TCR was sampled from a person aged 55-79 years with invasive lung adenocarcinoma. The sequenced sample was FFPE invasive lung adenocarcinoma tissue. CDR3 in amino acids: CASSFSKGSGTEAFF. CDR3 nucleotide sequence: TGTGCCAGCAGCTTCAGCAAGGGGTCTGGCACTGAAGCTTTCTTT.